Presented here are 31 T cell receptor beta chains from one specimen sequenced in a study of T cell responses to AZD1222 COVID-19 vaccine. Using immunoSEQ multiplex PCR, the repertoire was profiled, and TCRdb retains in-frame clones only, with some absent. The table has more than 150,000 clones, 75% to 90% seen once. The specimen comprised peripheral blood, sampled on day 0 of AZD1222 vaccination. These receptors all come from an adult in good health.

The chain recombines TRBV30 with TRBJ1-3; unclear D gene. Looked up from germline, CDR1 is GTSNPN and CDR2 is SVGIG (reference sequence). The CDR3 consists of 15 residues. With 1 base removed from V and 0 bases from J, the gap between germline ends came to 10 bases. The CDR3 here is CAWSAQPSSGNTIYF. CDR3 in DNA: TGTGCCTGGAGTGCCCAGCCTAGCTCTGGAAACACCATATATTTT.

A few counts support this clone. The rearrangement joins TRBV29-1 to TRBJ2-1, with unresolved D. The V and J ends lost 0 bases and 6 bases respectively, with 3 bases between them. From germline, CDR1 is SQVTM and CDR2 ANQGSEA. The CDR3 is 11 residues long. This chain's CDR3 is CSVEEINEQFF. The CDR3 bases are TGCAGCGTTGAAGAGATCAATGAGCAGTTCTTC.

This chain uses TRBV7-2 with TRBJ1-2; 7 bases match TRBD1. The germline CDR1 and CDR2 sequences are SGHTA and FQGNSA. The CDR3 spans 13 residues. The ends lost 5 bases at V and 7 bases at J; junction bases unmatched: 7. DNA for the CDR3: TGTGCCAGCAGCCTACAGGGGTTGAGTGGCTACACCTTC. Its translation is CASSLQGLSGYTF.

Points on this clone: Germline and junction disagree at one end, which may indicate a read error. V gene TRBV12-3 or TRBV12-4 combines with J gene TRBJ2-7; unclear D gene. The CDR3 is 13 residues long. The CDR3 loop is CASTSPRSYEQYF. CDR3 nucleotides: TGTGCTAGCACGTCGCCGAGATCCTACGAGCAGTACTTC.

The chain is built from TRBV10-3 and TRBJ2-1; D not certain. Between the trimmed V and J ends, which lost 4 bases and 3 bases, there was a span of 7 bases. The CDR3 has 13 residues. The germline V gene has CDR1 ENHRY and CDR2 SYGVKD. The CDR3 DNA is TGTGCCATCAGTGCTCTGGACTACAATGAGCAGTTCTTC. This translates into CAISALDYNEQFF.

The CDR3 region is CASSQDPRGGQNSPLHF. The CDR3 DNA reads TGTGCCAGCAGCCAAGATCCGAGGGGGGGGCAAAATTCACCCCTCCACTTT. The rearrangement joins TRBV3-1 (or the pseudogene TRBV3-2) to TRBJ1-6; D may be TRBD1 (6 bases). V gave up 0 bases and J gave up 7 bases, with 16 bases separating them. The CDR3 extends over 17 amino acids. Germline CDR1 is LGHDT and CDR2 is YNNKEL (reference sequence).

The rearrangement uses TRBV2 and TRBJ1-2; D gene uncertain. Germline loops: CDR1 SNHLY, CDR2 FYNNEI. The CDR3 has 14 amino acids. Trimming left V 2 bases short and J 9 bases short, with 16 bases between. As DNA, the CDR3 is TGTGCCAGCAGTGAAAGTTTCCTGCCGGGGAGCTACACCTTC. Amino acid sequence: CASSESFLPGSYTF.

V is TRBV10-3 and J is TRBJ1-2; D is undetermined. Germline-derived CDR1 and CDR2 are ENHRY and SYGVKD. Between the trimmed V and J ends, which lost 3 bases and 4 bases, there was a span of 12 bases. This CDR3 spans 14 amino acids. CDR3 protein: CAISEELGPYGYTF. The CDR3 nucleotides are TGTGCCATCAGTGAAGAGTTGGGCCCCTATGGCTACACCTTC.

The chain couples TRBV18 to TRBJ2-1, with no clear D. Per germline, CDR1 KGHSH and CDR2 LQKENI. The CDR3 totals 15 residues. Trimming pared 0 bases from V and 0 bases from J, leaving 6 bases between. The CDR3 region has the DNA TGTGCCAGCTCACCACCCTCTAGCTCCTACAATGAGCAGTTCTTC. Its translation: CASSPPSSSYNEQFF.

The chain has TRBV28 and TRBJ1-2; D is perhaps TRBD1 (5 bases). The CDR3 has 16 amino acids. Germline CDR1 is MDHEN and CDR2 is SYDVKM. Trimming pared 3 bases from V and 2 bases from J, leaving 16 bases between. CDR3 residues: CASSLGGGGPNYGYTF. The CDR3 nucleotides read TGTGCCAGCAGTTTGGGGGGAGGAGGACCGAACTATGGCTACACCTTC.

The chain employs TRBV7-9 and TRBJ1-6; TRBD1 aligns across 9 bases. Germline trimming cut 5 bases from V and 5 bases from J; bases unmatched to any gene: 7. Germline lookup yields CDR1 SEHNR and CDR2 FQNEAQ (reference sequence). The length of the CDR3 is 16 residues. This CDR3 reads CASSRTGTGNNSPLHF. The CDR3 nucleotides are TGTGCCAGCAGCCGAACCGGGACAGGGAATAATTCACCCCTCCACTTT.

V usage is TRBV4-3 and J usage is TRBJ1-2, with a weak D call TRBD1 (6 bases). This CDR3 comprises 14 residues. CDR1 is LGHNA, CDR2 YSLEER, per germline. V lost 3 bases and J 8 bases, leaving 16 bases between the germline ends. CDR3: CASSHQGIRGGYTF. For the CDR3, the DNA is TGCGCCAGCAGCCACCAGGGGATCCGCGGGGGCTACACCTTC.

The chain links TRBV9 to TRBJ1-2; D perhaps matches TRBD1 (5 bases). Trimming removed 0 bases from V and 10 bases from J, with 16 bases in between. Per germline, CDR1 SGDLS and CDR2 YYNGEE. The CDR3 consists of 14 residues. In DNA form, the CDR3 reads TGTGCCAGCAGCGTAGCAGGGACGGTCCCGGTCTACACCTTC. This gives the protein CASSVAGTVPVYTF.

The CDR3 here is CASSQGYTEAFF. CDR3 sequence (DNA): TGTGCCAGCAGCCAAGGGTACACTGAAGCTTTCTTT. This chain links TRBV14 with TRBJ1-1; D remains ambiguous. This CDR3 has 12 amino acids. Trimming removed 1 base from V and 3 bases from J, with 3 bases in between. Germline lookup yields CDR1 SGHDN and CDR2 FVKESK.

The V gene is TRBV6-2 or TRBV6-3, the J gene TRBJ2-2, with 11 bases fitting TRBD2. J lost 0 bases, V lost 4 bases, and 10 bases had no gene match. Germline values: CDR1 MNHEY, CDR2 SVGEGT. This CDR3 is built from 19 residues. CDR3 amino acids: CASSSPPLAGASNTGELFF. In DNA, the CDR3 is TGTGCCAGCAGTTCCCCCCCACTAGCGGGGGCCTCGAACACCGGGGAGCTGTTTTTT.

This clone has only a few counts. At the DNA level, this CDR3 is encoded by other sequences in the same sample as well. As DNA, the CDR3 is TGTGCCAGCAGCCCCCCGGCGGGAGCTGCCTACGAGCAGTACTTC. Its translation: CASSPPAGAAYEQYF. The chain carries TRBV7-2 and TRBJ2-7, with TRBD2 identical over 7 bases. The CDR3 has 15 amino acids. Trimming at V came to 5 bases and at J to 2 bases, leaving 9 bases not matched to a gene. CDR1 is SGHTA and CDR2 is FQGNSA in the germline V gene.

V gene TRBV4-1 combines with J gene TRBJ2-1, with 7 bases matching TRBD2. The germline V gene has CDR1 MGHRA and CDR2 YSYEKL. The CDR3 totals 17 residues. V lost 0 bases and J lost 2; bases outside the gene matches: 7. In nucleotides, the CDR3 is TGCGCCAGCAGCCAAGAAGGAGGCCTAGCGGCCTACAATGAGCAGTTCTTC. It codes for CASSQEGGLAAYNEQFF.

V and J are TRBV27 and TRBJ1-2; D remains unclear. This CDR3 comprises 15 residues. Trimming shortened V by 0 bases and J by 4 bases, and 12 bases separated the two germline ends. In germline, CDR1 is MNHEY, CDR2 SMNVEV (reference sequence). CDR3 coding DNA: TGTGCCAGCAGTTTATCGTTCAATCCTGCCTATGGCTACACCTTC. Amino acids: CASSLSFNPAYGYTF.

The CDR3 region has the DNA TGTGCCAGCAACCCAGGGCTCTCCTATAATTCACCCCTCCACTTT. This gives the protein CASNPGLSYNSPLHF. V is TRBV2 and J is TRBJ1-6; possible D gene TRBD1, 5 bases. V lost 7 bases to trimming and J lost 0 bases, with 10 bases between them. Germline V lookup: CDR1 SNHLY, CDR2 FYNNEI. The CDR3 spans 15 residues.

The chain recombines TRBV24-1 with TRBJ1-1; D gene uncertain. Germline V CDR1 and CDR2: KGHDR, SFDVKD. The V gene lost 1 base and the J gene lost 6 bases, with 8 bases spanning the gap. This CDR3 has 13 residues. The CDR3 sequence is CATSDFGESEAFF. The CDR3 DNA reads TGTGCCACCAGTGATTTCGGGGAGTCTGAAGCTTTCTTT.

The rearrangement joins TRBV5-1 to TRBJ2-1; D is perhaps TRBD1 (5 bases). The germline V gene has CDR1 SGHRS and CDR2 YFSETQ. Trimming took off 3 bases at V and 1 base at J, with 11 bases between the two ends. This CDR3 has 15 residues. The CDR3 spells CASSSLTESYNEQFF. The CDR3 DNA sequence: TGCGCCAGCAGCTCCTTGACAGAATCCTACAATGAGCAGTTCTTC.

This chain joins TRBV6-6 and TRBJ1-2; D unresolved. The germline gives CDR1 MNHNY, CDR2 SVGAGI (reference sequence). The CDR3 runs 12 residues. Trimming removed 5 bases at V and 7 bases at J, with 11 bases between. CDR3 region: CASSLGPSGYTF. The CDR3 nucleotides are TGTGCCAGCAGTCTCGGGCCTTCTGGCTACACCTTC.

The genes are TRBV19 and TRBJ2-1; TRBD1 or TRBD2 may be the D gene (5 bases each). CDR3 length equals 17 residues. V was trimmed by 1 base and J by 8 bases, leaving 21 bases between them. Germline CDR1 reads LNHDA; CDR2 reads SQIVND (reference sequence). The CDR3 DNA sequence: TGTGCCAGTAGTATAGTACAGACCGGGACGGGTCGGCATGAGCAGTTCTTC. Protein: CASSIVQTGTGRHEQFF.

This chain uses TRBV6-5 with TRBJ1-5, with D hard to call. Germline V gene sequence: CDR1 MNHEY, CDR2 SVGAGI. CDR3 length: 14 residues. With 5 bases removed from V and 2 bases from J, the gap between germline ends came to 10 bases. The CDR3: CASSLRRGNQPQHF. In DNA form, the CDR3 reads TGTGCCAGCAGTCTCAGAAGAGGCAATCAGCCCCAGCATTTT.

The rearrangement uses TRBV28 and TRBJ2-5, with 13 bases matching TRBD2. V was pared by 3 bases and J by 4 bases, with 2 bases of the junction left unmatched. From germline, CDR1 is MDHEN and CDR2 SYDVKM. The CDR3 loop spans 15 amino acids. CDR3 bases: TGTGCCAGCAGTTTCACTAGCGGGAGGGTAGAGACCCAGTACTTC. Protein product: CASSFTSGRVETQYF.

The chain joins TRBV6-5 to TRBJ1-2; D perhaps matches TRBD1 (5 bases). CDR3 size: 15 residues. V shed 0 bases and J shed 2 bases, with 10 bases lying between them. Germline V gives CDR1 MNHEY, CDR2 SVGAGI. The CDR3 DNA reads TGTGCCAGCAGTTACTCTCTGGCAGGGAACTATGGCTACACCTTC. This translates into CASSYSLAGNYGYTF.

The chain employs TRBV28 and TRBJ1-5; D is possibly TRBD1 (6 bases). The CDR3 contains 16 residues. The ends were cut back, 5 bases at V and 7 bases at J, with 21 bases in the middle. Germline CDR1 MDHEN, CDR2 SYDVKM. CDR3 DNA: TGTGCCAGCAGTACTATCCAACAGGGAGGCGGGCAGCCCCAGCATTTT. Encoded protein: CASSTIQQGGGQPQHF.

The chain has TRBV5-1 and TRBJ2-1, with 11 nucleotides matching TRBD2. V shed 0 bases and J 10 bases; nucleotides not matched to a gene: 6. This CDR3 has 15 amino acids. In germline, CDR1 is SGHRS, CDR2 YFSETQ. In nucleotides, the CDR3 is TGCGCCAGCAGCTTGGCACTAGCGGGAGAGGGGGAGCAGTTCTTC. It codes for CASSLALAGEGEQFF.

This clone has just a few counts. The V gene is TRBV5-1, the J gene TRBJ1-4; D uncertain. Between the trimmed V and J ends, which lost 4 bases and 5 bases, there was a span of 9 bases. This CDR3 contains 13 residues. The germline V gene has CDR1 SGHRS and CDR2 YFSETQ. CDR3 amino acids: CASSHAKNEKLFF. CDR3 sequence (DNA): TGCGCCAGCAGCCACGCTAAGAATGAAAAACTGTTTTTT.

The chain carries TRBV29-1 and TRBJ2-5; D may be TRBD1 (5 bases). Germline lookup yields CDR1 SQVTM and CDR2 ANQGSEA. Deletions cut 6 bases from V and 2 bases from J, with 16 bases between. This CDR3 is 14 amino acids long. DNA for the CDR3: TGCAGCGTCCTAGGGGCGAGTAAACAAGAGACCCAGTACTTC. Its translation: CSVLGASKQETQYF.

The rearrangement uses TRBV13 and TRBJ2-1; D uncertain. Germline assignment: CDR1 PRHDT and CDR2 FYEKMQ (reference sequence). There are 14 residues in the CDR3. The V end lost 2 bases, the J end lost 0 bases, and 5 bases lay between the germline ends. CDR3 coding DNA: TGTGCCAGCAGCTTACTAGGCTCCTACAATGAGCAGTTCTTC. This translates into CASSLLGSYNEQFF.